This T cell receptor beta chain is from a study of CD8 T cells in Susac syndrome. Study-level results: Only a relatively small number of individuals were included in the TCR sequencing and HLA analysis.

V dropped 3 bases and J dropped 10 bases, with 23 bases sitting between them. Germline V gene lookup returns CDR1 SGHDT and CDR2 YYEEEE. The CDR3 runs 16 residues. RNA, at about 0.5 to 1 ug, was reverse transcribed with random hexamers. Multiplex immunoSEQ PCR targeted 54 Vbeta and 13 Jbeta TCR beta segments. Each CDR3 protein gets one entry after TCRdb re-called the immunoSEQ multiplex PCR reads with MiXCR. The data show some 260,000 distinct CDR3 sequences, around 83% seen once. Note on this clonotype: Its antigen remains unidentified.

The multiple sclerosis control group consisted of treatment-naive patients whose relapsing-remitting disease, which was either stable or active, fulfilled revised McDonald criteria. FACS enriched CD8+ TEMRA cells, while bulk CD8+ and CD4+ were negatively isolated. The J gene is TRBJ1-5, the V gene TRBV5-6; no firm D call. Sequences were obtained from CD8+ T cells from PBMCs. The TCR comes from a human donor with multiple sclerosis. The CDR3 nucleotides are TGTGCCAGCAGCTCGAAGTCCCTCGGCCCAGTCGTCCCCCAGCATTTT. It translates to CASSSKSLGPVVPQHF. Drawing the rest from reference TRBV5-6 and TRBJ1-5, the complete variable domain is DAGVTQSPTHLIKTRGQQVTLRCSPKSGHDTVSWYQQALGQGPQFIFQYYEEEERQRGNFPDRFSGHQFPNYSSELNVNALLLGDSALYLCASSSKSLGPVVPQHFGDGTRLSIL.